This entry features one T cell receptor beta chain sequence. Its antigen is currently unknown. This sample was taken from a study of breast tumors, draining lymph nodes, adjacent tissues. TCRdb analysed the multiplex PCR reads with MiXCR anew, one entry per CDR3 protein. Here the sample spans just under 65,000 distinct CDR3 sequences, roughly 59% being singletons. Broader study findings: Compared with basal-like, luminal-like tumors shared significantly more repertoire with nontumor tissue. Data only fit, rather than demonstrated, lymph node origin of most tumor T cells. Tumor repertoires ranked between lymph nodes and nontumor tissue in diversity, with V and J gene preferences. Findings are consistent with lymph node origin and intratumoral expansion of most tumor T cells.

The clonotype comes from a female donor with breast cancer. Some clones in this sample may be carry-over from other donors' samples. The sample was breast tumor tissue.

In nucleotides, the CDR3 is TGTGCCAGCAGTGACCTCGTTACGGAGACCCAGTACTTC. It encodes CASSDLVTETQYF. The V and J genes are TRBV25-1 and TRBJ2-5; D gene unclear. The CDR3 loop spans 13 amino acids. The V gene's germline CDR1 is MGHDK and CDR2 SYGVNS. V was clipped by 3 bases and J by 5 bases, with 10 bases between them.